The entry below gives a single T cell receptor (beta chain) sequence along with its context. Its target is not known. Trimming took 0 bases from V and 7 from J; bases not matched to a gene: 11. CDR3 length: 16 residues. The V gene's germline CDR1 is SGHTA and CDR2 FQGNSA. These data are taken from a study of T cells in narcolepsy. Study as a whole: Donors had narcolepsy type 1 or type 2, or were healthy controls.

Overall study results and limits: Autoreactive clone sequences were missing from some blood memory CD4+ repertoires. Reportedly, autoreactive clonotypes were serially detected in patients' blood but not controls'. Same-patient CSF and blood CD4+ T cell clonotypes included HCRT-specific and TRIB2-specific autoreactive ones.

Clones were read by immunoSEQ multiplex PCR, and TCRdb kept only the in-frame ones, dropping some. The repertoire has roughly 25,000 clones, 80% to 90% of them found once; the top ten carry 1.3%. This receptor was obtained from a human donor with narcolepsy. Sequenced: CD45RA- memory CD4+ T cells from PBMCs. The gene calls are TRBV7-2 and TRBJ2-7, with 8 bases fitting TRBD2. DNA of the CDR3: TGTGCCAGCAGCTTAGCTGGCGGGAGGAGGTATGTTGAGCAGTACTTC. Its translation: CASSLAGGRRYVEQYF.